A selection of T cell receptor beta chains follows, all from one sample in a study of T cells in Graves' hyperthyroidism and ophthalmopathy. TCRdb reprocessed the multiplex PCR reads with MiXCR, giving one entry per CDR3 protein. This sample carries 490,000 or so distinct CDR3 sequences, about 20% of them seen once, and the ten largest clones take around 47%. What was sequenced was blood. The receptors originated from a woman aged 70 to 79 with Graves' ophthalmopathy. Each CDR3 is given with its conserved first and last residue. The D gene is left open where the match is weak. Size is stated for part of the rows, as once, few or many counts, or as a class when the clone is expanded.

TRBV11-1	TRBJ2-1	TRBD2	many	TGTGCCAGCAGCTGGACTCGGGAGGCCCCCCAGAATGAGCAGTTCTTC	CASSWTREAPQNEQFF
TRBV7-2	TRBJ2-3	NA	NA	TGTGCCAGCACCTTTGGGACTGGAGGCCCCGATACGCAGTATTTT	CASTFGTGGPDTQYF
TRBV5-1	TRBJ1-2	NA	NA	TGCGCCAGCAGCTTGGCCTGGCAGGAAGGTGGCTACACCTTC	CASSLAWQEGGYTF
TRBV7-6	TRBJ2-3	NA	NA	TGTGCCAGCAGCCCCGGACCTACTAACACAGATACGCAGTATTTT	CASSPGPTNTDTQYF
TRBV25-1	TRBJ1-6	NA	NA	TGTGCCAGCAGCGCAGCGGGGGCCTATAATTCACCCCTCCACTTT	CASSAAGAYNSPLHF
TRBV2	TRBJ1-2	NA	few	TGTGCCAGCGCGGCGATACAGGTCAACTATGGCTACACCTTC	CASAAIQVNYGYTF
TRBV10-3	TRBJ2-2	TRBD2	NA	TGTGCCATCAATGCCCCTAGCGGAGGCGGCACCGGGGAGCTGTTTTTT	CAINAPSGGGTGELFF
TRBV28	TRBJ1-1	NA	NA	TGTGCCAGCAGTTTACGTTCGGATGAAGCTTTCTTT	CASSLRSDEAFF
TRBV7-2	TRBJ2-7	NA	few	TGTGCCAGCAGCTTAGCAGGACAGACTTTCCCCTACGAGCAGTACTTC	CASSLAGQTFPYEQYF
TRBV28	TRBJ2-3	NA	many	TGTGCCAGCAGTGAAAAATTAGCATATACGCAGTATTTT	CASSEKLAYTQYF
TRBV11-2	TRBJ2-3	NA	NA	TGTGCCAGCAGCCCCCAATGGGAGACGACAGATACGCGGTATTTT	CASSPQWETTDTRYF
TRBV20-1	TRBJ1-5	NA	NA	TGCAGTGCGGCCGGAGGCAGAAATCAGCCCCAGCATTTT	CSAAGGRNQPQHF
TRBV5-1	TRBJ2-1	NA	NA	TGCGCCAGCAGCCCAATAGGGAATGAGCAGTTCTTC	CASSPIGNEQFF
TRBV2	TRBJ2-1	TRBD2	NA	TGTGCCAGCAGTCTGTTACTAGCGGGAGGTTTAGGTGAGCAGTTCTTC	CASSLLLAGGLGEQFF
TRBV20-1	TRBJ2-7	NA	few	TGCAGTGCTAGAGATTCGAATAGCCCCTGGGGGGAGCAGTACTTC	CSARDSNSPWGEQYF
TRBV4-3	TRBJ2-5	NA	few	TGCGCCAGCAGCCAACTGGGACTTACCCAAGAGACCCAGTACTTC	CASSQLGLTQETQYF
TRBV20-1	TRBJ1-1	NA	many	TGCAGTGCTAGAGGATCGGGGCAGGGGCTTGAAGCTTTCTTT	CSARGSGQGLEAFF
TRBV15	TRBJ1-5	NA	NA	TGTGCCACCGCAACAGGACGCAATCAGCCCCAGCATTTT	CATATGRNQPQHF
TRBV3-1	TRBJ2-3	TRBD2	NA	TGTGCCAGCAGCCAAGGGACTAGCGGGGGGTATTTT	CASSQGTSGGYF
TRBV7-8	TRBJ2-4	TRBD1	NA	TGTGCCAGCAGGACTGGACAGGGGAAAAACATTCAGTACTTC	CASRTGQGKNIQYF
TRBV27	TRBJ1-2	TRBD1	NA	TGTGCCAGCAGTTCCCGGGGACAGGGTGGTGGCTACACCTTC	CASSSRGQGGGYTF
TRBV9	TRBJ1-1	NA	NA	TGTGCCAGCAGCGTAGTAGGGGTTATGAACACTGAAGCTTTCTTT	CASSVVGVMNTEAFF
TRBV7-2	TRBJ2-1	TRBD2	few	TGTGCCAGCAGCTTATATCCGGGGGGGTACAATGAGCAGTTCTTC	CASSLYPGGYNEQFF
TRBV28	TRBJ2-1	TRBD2	many	TGTGCCAGCAGTTTCCCTAGCGGGAGGGTACCCGGGCAGTTCTTC	CASSFPSGRVPGQFF
TRBV14	TRBJ1-1	NA	NA	TGTGCCAGCAGCCAAGATCCGGGGTCAAGTGAAGCTTTCTTT	CASSQDPGSSEAFF
TRBV20-1	TRBJ2-7	NA	few	TGCAGTGCTAGTCCCCTTCTGGACCTCTACGAGCAGTACTTC	CSASPLLDLYEQYF
TRBV9	TRBJ1-5	TRBD1	NA	TGTGCCAGCAGCCAGACAGGGTTTGGGCAGCCCCAGCATTTT	CASSQTGFGQPQHF
TRBV7-8	TRBJ1-2	NA	many	TGTGCCAGCAGCTTAGCAGGAGGGCGAGATGGCTACACCTTC	CASSLAGGRDGYTF
TRBV6-2/TRBV6-3	TRBJ2-1	TRBD1	many	TGTGCCAGCAGTTCGGGGACAGGGGCGAATGAGCAGTTCTTC	CASSSGTGANEQFF
TRBV10-2	TRBJ1-4	NA	NA	TGCGCCACCAACACCCTCGGGACAACTAATGAAAAACTGTTTTTT	CATNTLGTTNEKLFF
TRBV11-3	TRBJ2-3	TRBD2	many	TGTGCCAGCAGCCTCCGGACTAGCGGGCCCACAGATACGCAGTATTTT	CASSLRTSGPTDTQYF
TRBV6-1	TRBJ2-5	TRBD2	NA	TGTGCCAGCAGTTCGGGGGGGCCCAGGGAGACCCAGTACTTC	CASSSGGPRETQYF
TRBV9	TRBJ2-3	TRBD2	few	TGTGCCAGCAGCGTAAACGGGAGGCCAGGGGATACGCAGTATTTT	CASSVNGRPGDTQYF
TRBV7-9	TRBJ1-2	NA	NA	TGTGCCAGCAGCTCGCCCATACCTAATGGCTACACCTTC	CASSSPIPNGYTF
TRBV4-1	TRBJ2-2	NA	NA	TGCGCCAGCAGCCAAGGGTCGGAGCTGTTTTTT	CASSQGSELFF
TRBV20-1	TRBJ1-5	NA	NA	TGCAGTGCAAGAACGGGTACCAATCAGCCCCAGCATTTT	CSARTGTNQPQHF
TRBV28	TRBJ2-5	TRBD1	many	TGTGCCAGCAGTTCTGGGACAGGGGGTTTCGAGACCCAGTACTTC	CASSSGTGGFETQYF
TRBV28	TRBJ2-2	NA	many	TGTGCCAGCAGACGCCTATCGAACACCGGGGAGCTGTTTTTT	CASRRLSNTGELFF
TRBV4-3	TRBJ1-6	TRBD1	few	TGCGCCAGCAGCCAAGAGGCAGGGGGATCACCCCTCCACTTT	CASSQEAGGSPLHF
TRBV20-1	TRBJ2-3	TRBD1	few	TGCAGTGCTAGAGATTTACAGGGGGCGTCAGATACGCAGTATTTT	CSARDLQGASDTQYF
TRBV28	TRBJ2-7	NA	few	TGTGCCAGCAGTTTAGCTAGCGCTAGCTCCTACGAGCAGTACTTC	CASSLASASSYEQYF
TRBV2	TRBJ2-1	NA	many	TGTGCCAGCAGTGCTAGCCCGAGCTCCTACAATGAGCAGTTCTTC	CASSASPSSYNEQFF
TRBV11-2	TRBJ2-7	NA	many	TGTGCCAGCAGCTCGAGGGGGGAGGGGCTGGGAGAGCAGTACTTC	CASSSRGEGLGEQYF
TRBV10-3	TRBJ2-7	NA	NA	TGTGCCATCAACCCCAACGGGTTCTCCTACGAGCAGTACTTC	CAINPNGFSYEQYF
TRBV9	TRBJ2-2	NA	NA	TGTGCCAGCAGCCTTAGTAGTCCTTCGGGGGAGCTGTTTTTT	CASSLSSPSGELFF
TRBV13	TRBJ2-3	TRBD2	NA	TGTGCCAGCAGCTTGGGGACTAGCGGGGGCACAGATACGCAGTATTTT	CASSLGTSGGTDTQYF
TRBV6-5	TRBJ2-5	NA	NA	TGTGCCAGCAGTTATCTAGGAGTAAAAGAGACCCAGTACTTC	CASSYLGVKETQYF
TRBV20-1	TRBJ2-5	NA	NA	TGCAGTGCTAGAGATTTTCAGTCAGGGTTAGAGACCCAGTACTTC	CSARDFQSGLETQYF
TRBV7-3	TRBJ2-7	NA	many	TGTGCCAGCAGCTCAATAGTAGGTCGTGAGCAGTACTTC	CASSSIVGREQYF
TRBV2	TRBJ2-1	TRBD2	once	TGTGCCAGCAGAGTAACTAGCGGGAGTTACCCCTACAATGAGCAGTTCTTC	CASRVTSGSYPYNEQFF
TRBV5-6	TRBJ1-2	NA	NA	TGTGCCAGCAGCCCGGGGACACATGGCTACACCTTC	CASSPGTHGYTF
TRBV15	TRBJ1-4	NA	NA	TGTGCCACCAGTGGGGGGCCGGGAAATGAAAAACTGTTTTTT	CATSGGPGNEKLFF